This section outlines one T cell receptor (beta chain) sequence together with its context. This specimen belongs to a study of blood T cell repertoires in COVID-19. The CDR3 contains 14 residues. V lost 5 bases and J lost 1, with 9 bases in between. Germline CDR1 SGHVS, CDR2 FNYEAQ. Participants, roughly 18 to 90 years old, spanned under 25 US areas. Cohort allocation depended upon clinical history that participants reported. Libraries were prepared by immunoSEQ multiplex PCR; TCRdb keeps only in-frame clonotypes and omits some of them. The data show fewer than 350,000 clones, just over 90% seen once. This sequence originates from a woman in her forties with acute COVID-19. Sequencing was performed on PBMCs or T cells enriched from blood (not recorded which). The chain couples TRBV7-6 to TRBJ2-1; D may be TRBD1 (7 bases). In DNA, the CDR3 is TGTGCCAGCAGCGCAGGGGGGTCCTACAATGAGCAGTTCTTC. This gives the protein CASSAGGSYNEQFF.